This T cell receptor (beta chain) stems from a study of blood T cell repertoires in COVID-19. Whole-study context: Samples taken during acute and convalescent COVID-19 were collected in the United States, Italy and Spain.

Authors' analysis steps: Estimates of nucleated cell counts were drawn from the amplification of reference gene primers. TCRdb's copy holds only in-frame clones and misses some; the assay was immunoSEQ multiplex PCR. V, J and clone size are taken as reported in that table, and D and trimming were inferred from the DNA itself. The data contain around 60,000 clones, more than 80% of them seen just once; the ten biggest clones take up 8.3%. The CDR3 runs to 15 residues. The ends lost 1 base at V and 8 bases at J; junction bases unmatched: 4. Germline values: CDR1 SGHVS, CDR2 FNYEAQ. Sequencing used peripheral blood. The source is a human donor with active COVID-19. The donor label of this sample is uncertain. This chain joins TRBV7-6 and TRBJ2-1; 11 nucleotides line up with TRBD2. CDR3 nucleotide sequence: TGTGCCAGCAGCTTAGAGACTAGCGGGGCCGATGAGCAGTTCTTC. This translates into CASSLETSGADEQFF.